The T cell receptor (beta chain) described here comes from a study of blood T cell repertoires in COVID-19 (dated by TCRdb to 2020 to 2021). With respect to the entire study: The collaborator samples originated in the United States, Italy and Spain and spanned the acute and convalescent phases of COVID-19. The repertoires were released in a freely available public database meant as a resource for research on the immune response to SARS-CoV-2. Samples came from the ongoing ImmuneRACE study (first 160 participants) plus 1,254 subjects from 6 global collaborators. Subjects who had been exposed to COVID-19, were actively infected with it, or had recovered from it provided the deeply sampled blood TCRbeta repertoires that made up the dataset. The prospective study material was composed of cDNA or gDNA derived from T cells, B-cell-depleted T cells, or PBMCs. A de-identified subject ID, COVID-19 status, age in years and sex were almost always included in the sample metadata. HLA class I and class II types, where available, came from metadata supplied by the sample provider rather than from assay-based typing. Study-level results and caveats: The amount of clinical and demographic metadata varied by source and participant and was provided uncurated.

The CDR3 contains 13 residues, cysteine and phenylalanine counted. CDR3 DNA only is kept here, 39 bases in frame from base 1. The germline V gene (reference sequence) sets CDR1 to SEHNR and CDR2 to FQNEAQ. V is clipped by 1 base and J by 4 bases, and the sequence between their germline boundaries is 7 bases long. TCRbeta CDR3 regions were amplified from genomic DNA using the immunoSEQ Assay, a bias-controlled multiplex PCR. The authors' analysis ran thus. The number of nucleated cells in each sample was estimated from the amplification of reference gene primers within the assay. To quantify the absolute abundance of each unique TCRbeta CDR3 rearrangement, sequence reads were collapsed and filtered. For each sample, productive Simpson clonality was calculated by taking the square root of Simpson's diversity index across productive rearrangements. As stored in TCRdb, this immuneACCESS dataset retains in-frame rearrangements with V and J assigned. A fraction of the clones does not appear; measured against another copy, unresolved V genes explain less than half of the discrepancy, and the remainder lacks a known reason. The D gene and trimming were derived from the DNA, and the V and J assignments and clone size from that table. This sample is represented by approximately 340,000 clones; around four fifths of them were singletons. The ten largest clonotypes hold about 3% of the sample.

Collaborating institutions collected whole blood in K2EDTA tubes following their own protocols. For TCRbeta analysis, collaborators shipped samples in one of three forms: frozen whole blood, isolated PBMCs, or DNA extracted from either of those sample types. Regarding this clone: Its recognized antigen is unknown. Per-base qualities were not stored, and no clone one base away is much larger.

Sequencing used peripheral blood. The clonotype originates from a man aged 25 to 45 with active or convalescent COVID-19. Rearrangement joined TRBV7-9 to TRBJ1-2; no D gene can be assigned with confidence. The CDR3 region reads CASSLVVLYGYTF. The nucleotides read TGTGCCAGCAGCTTAGTCGTCCTCTATGGCTACACCTTC.